These 6 T cell receptor beta chains were sequenced from one sample in a study of lymphopenia after photon versus proton radiotherapy. Repertoires were generated with immunoSEQ multiplex PCR, while TCRdb's copy carries only in-frame clones and drops some. The profile shows about 83,000 clones, around four fifths of them singletons. The source was peripheral blood, collected from a patient treated with proton-based radiotherapy. These receptors all come from a man aged 55 to 70 with pancreatic cancer.

The V and J genes are TRBV7-2 and TRBJ2-5; D is uncertain. This CDR3 region has 15 residues. The V gene's germline CDR1 is SGHTA and CDR2 FQGNSA. Trimming took 5 bases from V and 5 from J, leaving 18 bases between them. The chain's CDR3 is CASSLLVGFGETQYF. The CDR3 nucleotides read TGTGCCAGCAGCCTATTGGTGGGGTTCGGGGAGACCCAGTACTTC.

This clone appeared a single time. The chain recombines TRBV16 with TRBJ1-1; D unresolved. The germline V gene encodes CDR1 KGHSY and CDR2 FQNENV. Trimming removed 1 base at V and 5 bases at J, with 8 bases between. There are 13 residues in the CDR3. This CDR3 reads CASSQLQDTEAFF. The CDR3 DNA reads as TGTGCCAGCAGCCAATTGCAGGATACTGAAGCTTTCTTT.

The chain carries TRBV14 and TRBJ2-7; maybe TRBD1 (5 bases). This CDR3 contains 13 residues. Trimming pared 6 bases from V and 4 bases from J, leaving 13 bases between. The V gene's germline CDR1 is SGHDN and CDR2 FVKESK. The CDR3, as DNA: TGTGCCAGCAGTCAATGGTCAGGGTACGAGCAGTACTTC. Translating it yields CASSQWSGYEQYF.

This clone was detected only a few times. The chain links TRBV15 to TRBJ2-3; 7 nucleotides line up with TRBD2. The J segment lost 1 base and the V segment lost 2 bases, leaving 12 bases of the junction unmatched. The germline V gene has CDR1 LNHNV and CDR2 YYDKDF (reference sequence). The CDR3 is 18 amino acids. CDR3 DNA: TGTGCCACCAGCAGATGGGGTGGTAGCGGGTCCCGCACAGATACGCAGTATTTT. Translation: CATSRWGGSGSRTDTQYF. The complete variable domain, with remaining parts taken from reference TRBV15 and TRBJ2-3, reads DAMVIQNPRYQVTQFGKPVTLSCSQTLNHNVMYWYQQKSSQAPKLLFHYYDKDFNNEADTPDNFQSRRPNTSFCFLDIRSPGLGDTAMYLCATSRWGGSGSRTDTQYFGPGTRLTVL.

This clone is a singleton in its sample. V usage is TRBV28 and J usage is TRBJ2-1; D uncertain. Germline V gene lookup returns CDR1 MDHEN and CDR2 SYDVKM. This CDR3 comprises 14 residues. V lost 4 bases to trimming and J lost 0 bases, with 7 bases between them. The CDR3 bases are TGTGCCAGCAGTTCCCCTAACTCCTACAATGAGCAGTTCTTC. Its protein product is CASSSPNSYNEQFF.

CDR3 protein: CASSFEGRNSNQPQHF. CDR3 in DNA: TGTGCCAGCAGCTTCGAGGGAAGAAATAGCAATCAGCCCCAGCATTTT. This chain links TRBV5-8 with TRBJ1-5; D not resolved. The CDR3 is made up of 16 amino acids. The germline CDR1 and CDR2 sequences are SGHTS and YDEGEE. V was shortened by 2 bases and J by 0 bases, with 12 bases between the two germline ends.